This TCR beta chain was sequenced in a study of T cell responses to AZD1222 COVID-19 vaccine. Findings and caveats of the study: Sampled repertoires all dated from after the peak T cell response. Donors were largely white British and mainly female; clonal diversity was possibly underestimated. Baseline seropositivity characterized only a handful of AZD1222 recipients. Spike was spanned by vaccine-associated CD4 TCRs, which were dominant at 160-218 and 743-854.

The length of the CDR3 is 16 residues. Germline V gene data show CDR1 as LNHDA and CDR2 as SQIVND (reference sequence). With 3 bases removed from V and 0 bases from J, the gap between germline ends came to 14 bases. As for this clone: Its specificity is unknown.

Repertoires were generated with immunoSEQ multiplex PCR, while TCRdb's copy carries only in-frame clones and drops some. Of around 140,000 clones in the sample, about nine tenths were seen once. The rearrangement links TRBV19 to TRBJ1-1; D remains ambiguous. The sequencing used peripheral blood, collected on day 0 of AZD1222 vaccination. The sequence was collected from an adult in good health. The CDR3 DNA reads TGTGCCAGTAGTATTGGGCGGGCAGCCATGAACACTGAAGCTTTCTTT. It encodes CASSIGRAAMNTEAFF.